A single sample is the source of the 29 T cell receptor beta chains below, sequenced in a study of cytomegalovirus exposure and HLA in healthy donors. This PCR relied on a set of 60 Vbeta primers and 13 Jbeta primers. Method: immunoSEQ multiplex PCR; TCRdb's copy keeps in-frame clones and lacks some. The data contain roughly 160,000 clones, over 75% of them singletons. The material sequenced was PBMCs. These receptors were taken from a man aged 50-59 years in good health and CMV-seropositive.

J is TRBJ1-1 and V is TRBV27; D gene uncertain. CDR1 is MNHEY, CDR2 SMNVEV, per germline (reference sequence). V was pared by 3 bases and J by 6 bases, with 11 bases between. The CDR3 length is 13 residues. The CDR3 spells CASSFGGSPEAFF. The CDR3 DNA reads as TGTGCCAGCAGTTTTGGCGGGTCCCCTGAAGCTTTCTTT.

The chain uses TRBV6-5 and TRBJ2-5, with 8 bases fitting TRBD1. The closer fit of TRBJ2-7 to the DNA end suggests the J call may be wrong. Germline CDR1 and CDR2: MNHEY and SVGAGI. The CDR3 loop spans 13 amino acids. CDR3 loop: CASSYGQGDEQYF. CDR3 DNA sequence: TGTGCCAGCAGTTATGGACAGGGAGACGAGCAGTACTTC.

The chain links TRBV2 to TRBJ1-6, with 9 bases lining up with TRBD1. The CDR3 has 15 amino acids. Trimming removed 4 bases from V and 7 bases from J; junction bases left unmatched: 5. Germline CDR1 reads SNHLY; CDR2 reads FYNNEI. The CDR3 region has the DNA TGTGCCAGCAGTGCGGGACAGGGAAGCAATTCACCCCTCCACTTT. Encoded protein: CASSAGQGSNSPLHF. Drawing the rest from reference TRBV2 and TRBJ1-6, the complete variable domain is EPEVTQTPSHQVTQMGQEVILRCVPISNHLYFYWYRQILGQKVEFLVSFYNNEISEKSEIFDDQFSVERPDGSNFTLKIRSTKLEDSAMYFCASSAGQGSNSPLHFGNGTRLTVT.

This rearrangement joins TRBV28 to TRBJ2-2; 8 nucleotides match TRBD2. The CDR3 has 14 amino acids. Germline lookup yields CDR1 MDHEN and CDR2 SYDVKM. V was clipped by 8 bases and J by 3 bases; unmatched bases: 5. The CDR3 loop reads CASQPGGDTGELFF. The CDR3 nucleotides are TGTGCCAGCCAACCGGGGGGGGACACCGGGGAGCTGTTTTTT.

V usage is TRBV5-8 and J usage is TRBJ2-7; tentatively, D is TRBD2 (6 bases). V lost 0 bases and J 5 bases, leaving 9 bases between the germline ends. The CDR3 sequence is 13 residues long. Germline CDR1 and CDR2: SGHTS and YDEGEE. CDR3 sequence reads: CASSLGGVHEQYV. CDR3 nucleotide sequence: TGTGCCAGCAGCTTGGGGGGGGTACACGAGCAGTACGTC.

V and J are TRBV7-2 and TRBJ2-7; a weak D match, TRBD1 (6 bases). This CDR3 region has 16 residues. The V and J ends lost 4 bases and 3 bases respectively, with 19 bases between them. The germline V gene encodes CDR1 SGHTA and CDR2 FQGNSA. DNA for the CDR3: TGTGCCAGCAGCTACCGGGGACATACGACGGTCTACGAGCAGTACTTC. Its protein is CASSYRGHTTVYEQYF.

This clone was seen just once. The rearrangement uses TRBV30 and TRBJ2-2, with TRBD1 matching over 8 bases. The V gene end was trimmed by 5 bases and the J gene end by 4 bases; junction bases not matched to a gene: 6. Germline V gene lookup returns CDR1 GTSNPN and CDR2 SVGIG (reference sequence). This CDR3 contains 14 residues. The DNA for the CDR3 is TGTGCCTGGGGCAGGGGGCGAAGCACCGGGGAGCTGTTTTTT. Translation gives CAWGRGRSTGELFF.

The chain carries TRBV5-1 and TRBJ2-6, with D perhaps TRBD2 (5 bases). CDR1 and CDR2 (germline): SGHRS, YFSETQ. The CDR3 covers 20 residues. Trimming stripped 3 bases from V and 0 bases from J, with 22 bases between. CDR3 protein: CASSSGNTHEPNSGANVLTF. CDR3 nucleotides: TGCGCCAGCAGCTCCGGGAACACACACGAACCTAACTCTGGGGCCAACGTCCTGACTTTC. The full variable domain, in which reference TRBV5-1 and TRBJ2-6 provide the parts outside the CDR3, is KAGVTQTPRYLIKTRGQQVTLSCSPISGHRSVSWYQQTPGQGLQFLFEYFSETQRNKGNFPGRFSGRQFSNSRSEMNVSTLELGDSALYLCASSSGNTHEPNSGANVLTFGAGSRLTVL.

The chain is built from TRBV2 and TRBJ2-7; possibly TRBD2 for D (6 bases). CDR3 length: 13 residues. V was trimmed by 4 bases and J by 3 bases, leaving 10 bases between them. The germline gives CDR1 SNHLY, CDR2 FYNNEI. The CDR3 nucleotides are TGTGCCAGCAGTGCGGGACTGGTCTACGAGCAGTACGTC. This sequence encodes CASSAGLVYEQYV.

The chain couples TRBV7-8 to TRBJ2-1; TRBD2 is a possible D gene (6 bases). The CDR3 is 16 residues long. Germline-derived CDR1 and CDR2 are SGHVS and FQNEAQ. Between the trimmed V and J ends, which lost 3 bases and 5 bases, there was a span of 17 bases. CDR3 region: CASSFARGVKNNEQFF. CDR3 bases: TGTGCCAGCAGCTTCGCACGCGGGGTGAAGAACAATGAGCAGTTCTTC.

This sequence joins TRBV6-4 and TRBJ2-3; TRBD1 might be the D (6 bases). Trimming left V 0 bases short and J 1 base short, with 8 bases between. Looked up from germline, CDR1 is MRHNA and CDR2 is SNTAGT. The CDR3 is 15 amino acids. The CDR3 DNA reads as TGTGCCAGCAGTGACTCTCCAGGGGGCACAGATACGCAGTATTTT. Translating gives CASSDSPGGTDTQYF.

V and J are TRBV5-6 and TRBJ2-7, with 10 nucleotides matching TRBD1. Germline V CDR1 and CDR2: SGHDT, YYEEEE. V lost 2 bases and J lost 7; bases outside the gene matches: 6. The CDR3 extends over 14 amino acids. This chain's CDR3 is CASSLGTGAWEQYV. The CDR3 nucleotides are TGTGCCAGCAGCTTAGGGACAGGGGCTTGGGAGCAGTACGTC.

In the case of this clone: Other nucleotide sequences in the sample specify the same CDR3. This rearrangement joins TRBV18 to TRBJ1-6; TRBD1 aligns across 11 bases. After removal of 6 bases from V and 7 bases from J, the junction contained 2 bases not matched to a gene. The CDR3 covers 14 residues. In germline, CDR1 is KGHSH, CDR2 LQKENI. CDR3 protein: CASSRDRGNSPLHF. CDR3 DNA sequence: TGTGCCAGCTCTAGGGACAGGGGGAATTCACCCCTCCACTTT. The variable domain in full, with the rest retrieved from reference TRBV18 and TRBJ1-6, is NAGVMQNPRHLVRRRGQEARLRCSPMKGHSHVYWYRQLPEEGLKFMVYLQKENIIDESGMPKERFSAEFPKEGPSILRIQQVVRGDSAAYFCASSRDRGNSPLHFGNGTRLTVT.

V gene TRBV11-2 combines with J gene TRBJ2-7; maybe TRBD2 (6 bases). The CDR3 spans 17 residues. CDR1 SGHAT and CDR2 FQNNGV come from the germline V gene. The V and J ends lost 3 bases and 1 base respectively, with 19 bases between them. CDR3 bases: TGTGCCAGCAGCTTCGGCAGCGGCGGGGCGGGTTCCTACGAGCAGTACTTC. It yields the protein CASSFGSGGAGSYEQYF.

The chain uses TRBV19 and TRBJ1-1, with 9 positions matching TRBD1. The V and J ends lost 1 base and 7 bases, in that order; junction bases with no gene match: 7. Germline CDR1 LNHDA, CDR2 SQIVND (reference sequence). This CDR3 contains 15 residues. The DNA for the CDR3 is TGTGCCAGTAGTATAGGGACAGGGGTGGACGGTGAAGCTTTCTTT. Its translation is CASSIGTGVDGEAFF.

This chain connects TRBV7-2 to TRBJ1-5; D unresolved. Trimming stripped 1 base from V and 0 bases from J, with 7 bases between. The CDR3 covers 15 residues. Germline CDR1 and CDR2: SGHTA and FQGNSA. CDR3 nucleotides: TGTGCCAGCAGCTTAGGCGGCTATAGCAATCAGCCCCAGCATTTT. This codes for CASSLGGYSNQPQHF.

This chain joins TRBV7-3 and TRBJ1-2; 7 bases match TRBD1. The CDR3 length is 15 residues. Looked up from germline, CDR1 is SGHTA and CDR2 is FQGTGA. Trimming removed 0 bases from V and 2 bases from J; junction bases left unmatched: 3. DNA of the CDR3: TGTGCCAGCAGCTTAACGGGGACAGAAAACTATGGCTACACCTTC. Protein sequence: CASSLTGTENYGYTF.

This clone is a singleton in its sample. CDR3 protein: CASSFPERGTGAYEQYF. The CDR3 region has the DNA TGTGCCAGCAGCTTTCCTGAGAGGGGGACAGGGGCCTACGAGCAGTACTTC. The chain combines TRBV7-9 with TRBJ2-7; 10 bases match TRBD1. Trimming removed 3 bases from V and 2 bases from J; junction bases left unmatched: 10. CDR1 is SEHNR and CDR2 is FQNEAQ in the germline V gene (reference sequence). This CDR3 comprises 17 residues.

This clone was recorded only once. The V and J genes are TRBV29-1 and TRBJ1-1, with a tentative D call TRBD1 (6 bases). CDR1 and CDR2 (germline): SQVTM, ANQGSEA. The CDR3 length is 14 residues. Trimming pared 4 bases from V and 4 bases from J, leaving 16 bases between. The CDR3 here is CSVVLQGRGTEAFF. The CDR3 nucleotides read TGCAGCGTTGTATTACAGGGTAGGGGCACTGAAGCTTTCTTT.

The chain couples TRBV7-2 to TRBJ1-5; D unresolved. The CDR3 sequence is 13 residues long. CDR1 is SGHTA and CDR2 is FQGNSA in the germline V gene. Between the trimmed V and J ends, which lost 5 bases and 0 bases, there was a span of 5 bases. CDR3 protein: CASSPFSNQPQHF. The CDR3 nucleotides are TGTGCCAGCAGCCCGTTTAGCAATCAGCCCCAGCATTTT.

The chain links TRBV5-5 to TRBJ2-7, with D maybe TRBD1 (5 bases). The germline V gene encodes CDR1 SGHKS and CDR2 YYEKEE (reference sequence). V lost 2 bases, J lost 0 bases, and 15 bases lay in between. The CDR3 has 16 amino acids. The CDR3 nucleotides are TGTGCCAGCAGCTTCATGAGAACAGGAAGCTCCTACGAGCAGTACTTC. Protein sequence: CASSFMRTGSSYEQYF.

This chain uses TRBV4-1 with TRBJ1-5; tentative D call: TRBD1 (5 bases). The ends were cut back, 2 bases at V and 7 bases at J, with 15 bases in the middle. This CDR3 is built from 15 residues. Germline V gene data show CDR1 as MGHRA and CDR2 as YSYEKL. The DNA for the CDR3 is TGCGCCAGCAGCCAAAGAGGGGAGGGGAACCAGCCCCAGCATTTT. This sequence encodes CASSQRGEGNQPQHF.

This clone was observed a few times. This sequence joins TRBV5-5 and TRBJ1-4; no definite D call. Trimming took off 0 bases at V and 3 bases at J, with 9 bases between the two ends. This CDR3 contains 15 residues. Germline CDR1 SGHKS, CDR2 YYEKEE (reference sequence). CDR3 in DNA: TGTGCCAGCAGCTTGGCCGGAGCTTCTAATGAAAAACTGTTTTTT. Translated: CASSLAGASNEKLFF.

This chain uses TRBV28 with TRBJ1-3; a weak D match, TRBD1 (5 bases). Germline V gives CDR1 MDHEN, CDR2 SYDVKM. CDR3 length: 16 residues. V was shortened by 2 bases and J by 0 bases, with 11 bases between the two germline ends. In nucleotides, the CDR3 is TGTGCCAGCAGTTTAGGGGCAGCTAACTCTGGAAACACCATATATTTT. Residues: CASSLGAANSGNTIYF.

The chain uses TRBV4-2 and TRBJ2-4; tentative D call: TRBD1 (6 bases). The germline gives CDR1 LGHNA, CDR2 YNFKEQ. Trimming stripped 1 base from V and 4 bases from J, with 14 bases between. The CDR3 has 16 residues. Written as DNA, the CDR3 is TGTGCCAGCAGCCAAGGGCAGGCTGGACAGAAAAACATTCAGTACTTC. Translating gives CASSQGQAGQKNIQYF.

This chain joins TRBV27 and TRBJ1-5; TRBD1 might be the D (5 bases). The length of the CDR3 is 16 residues. Trimming left V 2 bases short and J 1 base short, with 12 bases between. Germline V lookup: CDR1 MNHEY, CDR2 SMNVEV (reference sequence). CDR3 region: CASSLGRGVSNQPQHF. The CDR3 DNA sequence: TGTGCCAGCAGTTTAGGACGGGGGGTGAGCAATCAGCCCCAGCATTTT.

The rearrangement links TRBV11-2 to TRBJ2-5, with TRBD2 identical over 7 bases. CDR1 and CDR2 (germline): SGHAT, FQNNGV. After removal of 3 bases from V and 5 bases from J, the junction contained 15 bases not matched to a gene. This CDR3 is 17 amino acids long. DNA of the CDR3: TGTGCCAGCAGCTTCCCCCCTTGGCCGGGAGGACGGGAGACCCAGTACTTC. Translation: CASSFPPWPGGRETQYF.

This clone was seen a single time. The chain recombines TRBV10-1 with TRBJ2-7; 9 nucleotides agree with TRBD2. The CDR3 is 19 residues long. V lost 8 bases, J lost 1 base, and 21 bases stayed unmatched. Per germline, CDR1 WNHNN and CDR2 SYGVQD (reference sequence). CDR3 coding DNA: TGCGCCAGCCTGTCCCGGGGCCTGTGCGGAAGCGGGGGGTCCTACGAGCAGTACGTC. Translating it yields CASLSRGLCGSGGSYEQYV.

V and J are TRBV2 and TRBJ1-5; 8 bases match TRBD1. This CDR3 has 14 residues. CDR1 and CDR2 (germline): SNHLY, FYNNEI. V lost 5 bases, J lost 7 bases, and 7 bases stayed unmatched. Here the CDR3 reads CASSYDRGGQPQHF. CDR3 DNA sequence: TGTGCCAGCAGTTACGACAGGGGTGGCCAGCCCCAGCATTTT.